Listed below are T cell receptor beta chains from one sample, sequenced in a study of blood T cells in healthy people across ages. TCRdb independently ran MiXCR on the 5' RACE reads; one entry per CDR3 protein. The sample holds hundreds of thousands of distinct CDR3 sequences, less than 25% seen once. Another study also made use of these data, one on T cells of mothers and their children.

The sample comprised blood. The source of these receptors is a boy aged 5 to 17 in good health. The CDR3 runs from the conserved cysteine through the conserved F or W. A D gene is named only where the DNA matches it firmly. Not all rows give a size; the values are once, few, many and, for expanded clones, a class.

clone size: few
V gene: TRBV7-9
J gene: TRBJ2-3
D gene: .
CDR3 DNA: TGTGCCAGCAGCTTAGCCGTAGGCACAGATACGCAGTATTTT
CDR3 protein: CASSLAVGTDTQYF

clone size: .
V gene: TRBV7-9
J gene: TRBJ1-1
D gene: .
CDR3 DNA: TGTGCCAGTGGGACGGCCTTGAGCACTGAAGCTTTCTTT
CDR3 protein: CASGTALSTEAFF

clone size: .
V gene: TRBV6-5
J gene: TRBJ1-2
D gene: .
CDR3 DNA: TGTGCCAGCAGTTCTGTGGGGGGAGCCAACTATGGCTACACCTTC
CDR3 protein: CASSSVGGANYGYTF

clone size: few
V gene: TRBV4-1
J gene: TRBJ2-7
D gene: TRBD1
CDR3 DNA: TGCGCCAGCAGCCAACATCAGGGACAGGGGAGGGAGTACGAGCAGTACTTC
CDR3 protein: CASSQHQGQGREYEQYF

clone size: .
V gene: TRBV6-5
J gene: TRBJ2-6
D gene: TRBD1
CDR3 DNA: TGTGCCAGCAGTTACTCGGGACAGGGCGTCCGAGGGGCCAACGTCCTGACTTTC
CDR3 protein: CASSYSGQGVRGANVLTF

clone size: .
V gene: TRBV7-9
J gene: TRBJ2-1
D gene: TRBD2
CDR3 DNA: TGTGCCAGCAGCTCCTGGCGGGGGGGGCCCCGCTCCTACAATGAGCAGTTCTTC
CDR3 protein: CASSSWRGGPRSYNEQFF

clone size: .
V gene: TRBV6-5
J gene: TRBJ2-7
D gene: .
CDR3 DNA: TGTGCCAGCAGTTCACAGAGGGCCGGGGAGCAGTACTTC
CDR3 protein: CASSSQRAGEQYF

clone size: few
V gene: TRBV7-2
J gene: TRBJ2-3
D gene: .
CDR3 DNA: TGTGCCAGCAGCTTATTCCCGGGAGTAGCAGATACGCAGTATTTT
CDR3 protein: CASSLFPGVADTQYF

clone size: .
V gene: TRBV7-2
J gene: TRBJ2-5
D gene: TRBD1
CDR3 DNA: TGTGCCAGCAGCCGGACCAGGGGGCAAGAGACCCAGTACTTC
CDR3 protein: CASSRTRGQETQYF

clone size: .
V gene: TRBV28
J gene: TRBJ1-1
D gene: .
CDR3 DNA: TGTGCCAGCAGTCGACCCCAGGGCCTGAACACTGAAGCTTTCTTT
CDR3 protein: CASSRPQGLNTEAFF

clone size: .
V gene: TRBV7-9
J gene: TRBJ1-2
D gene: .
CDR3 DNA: TGTGCCAGCAGCTTATCTTTGGCAGAACACTATGGCTACACCTTC
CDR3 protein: CASSLSLAEHYGYTF

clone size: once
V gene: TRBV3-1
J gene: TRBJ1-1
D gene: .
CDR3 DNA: TGTGCCAGCAGCCAAGTCAGTCGAACCGCGAACACTGAAGCTTTCTTT
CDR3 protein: CASSQVSRTANTEAFF

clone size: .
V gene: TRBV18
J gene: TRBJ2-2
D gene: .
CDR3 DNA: TGTGCCAGCTCACTAGATTATGGCGGGGAGCTGTTTTTT
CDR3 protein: CASSLDYGGELFF

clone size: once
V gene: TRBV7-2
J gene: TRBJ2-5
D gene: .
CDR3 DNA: TGTGCCAGCAGGGTAGATCTAGAGACCCAGTACTTC
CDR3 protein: CASRVDLETQYF

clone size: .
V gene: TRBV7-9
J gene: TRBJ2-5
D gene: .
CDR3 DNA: TGTGCTTGCGGGTACAGAGAGACCCAGTACTTC
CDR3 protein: CACGYRETQYF

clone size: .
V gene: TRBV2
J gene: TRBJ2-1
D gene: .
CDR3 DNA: .
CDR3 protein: CASILEAGADYNEQFF

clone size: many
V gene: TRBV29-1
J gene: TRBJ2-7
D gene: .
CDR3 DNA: TGCAGCGTTGAAGGCGACTACTACGAGCAGTACTTC
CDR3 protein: CSVEGDYYEQYF

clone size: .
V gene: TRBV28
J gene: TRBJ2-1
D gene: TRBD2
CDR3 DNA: TGTGCCAGCAGTCAGCGACTAGCGGGGGAGGAGCAGTTCTTC
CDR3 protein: CASSQRLAGEEQFF

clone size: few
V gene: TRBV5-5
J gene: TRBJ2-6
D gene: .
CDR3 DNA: TGTGCCAGCAGCCCCAGGGCTGGGGCCAACGTCCTGACTTTC
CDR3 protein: CASSPRAGANVLTF

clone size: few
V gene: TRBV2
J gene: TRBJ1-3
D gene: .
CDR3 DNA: TGTGCCAGCAGTGGGGGGGGACGGTCGACCCCCTCTGGAAACACCATATATTTT
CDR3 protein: CASSGGGRSTPSGNTIYF

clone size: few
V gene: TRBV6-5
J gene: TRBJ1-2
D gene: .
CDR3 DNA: TGTGCCAGCCAACCCGGCAGGGGCAGTGGCTACACCTTC
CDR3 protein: CASQPGRGSGYTF

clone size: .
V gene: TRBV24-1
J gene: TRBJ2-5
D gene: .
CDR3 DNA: TGTGCCACCAGTGAAAGGGGGGGCAAAGAGACCCAGTACTTC
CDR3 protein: CATSERGGKETQYF

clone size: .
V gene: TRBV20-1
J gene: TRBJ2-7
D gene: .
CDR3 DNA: TGCAGTGCTGAGTCTAGCTTGGATCCAGCCTACGAGCAGTACTTC
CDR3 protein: CSAESSLDPAYEQYF

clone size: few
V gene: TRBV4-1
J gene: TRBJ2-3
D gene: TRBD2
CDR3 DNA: TGCGCCAGCAGCCACCGTAGCGGGAGGGCGGGAGATACGCAGTATTTT
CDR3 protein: CASSHRSGRAGDTQYF

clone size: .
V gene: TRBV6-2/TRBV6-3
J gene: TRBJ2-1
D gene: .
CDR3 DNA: TGTGCCAGCAGTTACATTGGGGGTGCCGGCAATGAGCAGTTCTTC
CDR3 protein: CASSYIGGAGNEQFF

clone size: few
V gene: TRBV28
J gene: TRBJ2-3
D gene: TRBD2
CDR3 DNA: TGTGCCAGCAGCCCAGGGGGGGTCTGGACAGGGTCCTCTTCTAGCGGGAGGGGGGATACGCAGTATTTT
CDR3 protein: CASSPGGVWTGSSSSGRGDTQYF

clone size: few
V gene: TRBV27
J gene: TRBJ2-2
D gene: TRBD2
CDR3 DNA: TGTGCCAGCAGCTCCCTTCTAGCGGGGCTAAACACCGGGGAGCTGTTTTTT
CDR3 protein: CASSSLLAGLNTGELFF

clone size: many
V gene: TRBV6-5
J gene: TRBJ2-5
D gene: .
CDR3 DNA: TGTGCCAGCAGTTCCACGAGGGAGACCCAGTACTTC
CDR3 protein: CASSSTRETQYF

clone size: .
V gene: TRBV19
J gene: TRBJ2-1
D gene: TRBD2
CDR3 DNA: TGTGCCAGTAGTATAAGACTAGCCGACTACAATGAGCAGTTCTTC
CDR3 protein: CASSIRLADYNEQFF

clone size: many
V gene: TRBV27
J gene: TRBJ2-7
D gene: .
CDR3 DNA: TGTGCCAGCTCACCAGACAGCTCCTACGAGCAGTACTTC
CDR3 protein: CASSPDSSYEQYF

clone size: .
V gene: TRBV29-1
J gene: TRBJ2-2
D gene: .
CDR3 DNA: TGCAGCGTCCTAGGGGGCACCGGGGAGCTGTTTTTT
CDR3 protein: CSVLGGTGELFF

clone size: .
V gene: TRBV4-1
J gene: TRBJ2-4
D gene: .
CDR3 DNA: TGCGCCAGCAGCCAAGACCCGGGGATCAAAAACATTCAGTACTTC
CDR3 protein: CASSQDPGIKNIQYF

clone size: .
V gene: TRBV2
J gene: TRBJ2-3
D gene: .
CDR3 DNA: TGTGCCAGCCCCCCGGAAGGGGATACGCAGTATTTT
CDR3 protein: CASPPEGDTQYF

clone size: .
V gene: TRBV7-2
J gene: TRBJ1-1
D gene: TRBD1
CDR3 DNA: TGTGCCAGCGGGCGCCTTACAGGGGAGAACACTGAAGCTTTCTTT
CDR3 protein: CASGRLTGENTEAFF

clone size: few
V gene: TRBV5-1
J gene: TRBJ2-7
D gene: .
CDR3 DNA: TGCGCCAGCACCTGGTTGGGAAACGGCCTCTACGAGCAGTACTTC
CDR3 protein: CASTWLGNGLYEQYF

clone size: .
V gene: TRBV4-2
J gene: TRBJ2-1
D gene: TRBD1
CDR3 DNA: TGTGCCAGCAGCCCCTGGGTGGTTTCGGGGACAGGGGGCAGCGATGAGCAGTTCTTC
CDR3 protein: CASSPWVVSGTGGSDEQFF

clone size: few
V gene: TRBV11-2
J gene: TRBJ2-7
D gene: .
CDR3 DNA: TGTGCCAGCAGCCCCCTGTCAGGTTCCTCCTACGAGCAGTACTTC
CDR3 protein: CASSPLSGSSYEQYF

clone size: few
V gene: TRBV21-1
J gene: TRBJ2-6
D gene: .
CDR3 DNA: TGTGCCAGCAGCAAAGTCGAGAAGGGTTCTGGGGCCAACGTCCTGACTTTC
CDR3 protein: CASSKVEKGSGANVLTF

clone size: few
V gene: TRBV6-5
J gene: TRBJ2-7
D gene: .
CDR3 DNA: TGTGCCAGCAGTTGGACAGAGGCCTCCGAGCAGTACTTC
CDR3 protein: CASSWTEASEQYF

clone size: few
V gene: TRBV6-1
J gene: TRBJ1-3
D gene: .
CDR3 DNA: TGTGCCAGCAGTAAGCGGGACCTTCGAAGGGGAAACACCATATATTTT
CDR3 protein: CASSKRDLRRGNTIYF

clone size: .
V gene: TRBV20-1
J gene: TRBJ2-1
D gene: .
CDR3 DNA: TGCAGTGCGCCTGGACAGCACAATGAGCAGTTCTTC
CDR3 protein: CSAPGQHNEQFF

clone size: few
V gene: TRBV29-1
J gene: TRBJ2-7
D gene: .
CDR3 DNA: TGCAGCGTTGAACCGGGGGACGGATACGAGCAGTACTTC
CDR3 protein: CSVEPGDGYEQYF

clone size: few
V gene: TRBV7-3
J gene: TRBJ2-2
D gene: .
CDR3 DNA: TGTGCCAGCAGCTTACTCGGACCCCGAGTCGGGGAGCTGTTTTTT
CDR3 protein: CASSLLGPRVGELFF

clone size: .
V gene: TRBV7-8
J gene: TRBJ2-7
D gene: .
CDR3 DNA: TGTGCCAGCAGCTTTCGGGGGCCATCCTACGAGCAGTACTTC
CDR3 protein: CASSFRGPSYEQYF

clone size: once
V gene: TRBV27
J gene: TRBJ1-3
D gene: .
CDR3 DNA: TGTGCCAGCAGCCCCCGACTCTCTGGAAACACCATATATTTT
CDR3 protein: CASSPRLSGNTIYF

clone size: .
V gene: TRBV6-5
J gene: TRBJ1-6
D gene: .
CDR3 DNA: TGTGCCAGTCAAAATGGGCAGGGTCCACCCCTCCACTTT
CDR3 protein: CASQNGQGPPLHF

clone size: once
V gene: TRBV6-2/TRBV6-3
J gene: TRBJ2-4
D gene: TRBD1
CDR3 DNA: TGTGCCAGCAGAGGGACAGCGACAAACATTCAGTACTTC
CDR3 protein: CASRGTATNIQYF